A single sample gave rise to the 12 T cell receptor beta chains below, sequenced in a study of molecular identifiers for immune sequencing clone quantification. TCRdb itself ran the PCR reads through MiXCR, one entry per CDR3 protein. The sample gives some 97,000 distinct CDR3 sequences, 36% of which show up once; 4% to 5% is in the top ten. The sample taken for sequencing was naive CD8+ T cells from blood, with Jurkat cell RNA spiked in. Subset described: FACS-sorted CD8+CD4-CCR7+CD45RA+ naive T cells. The receptor source for this set is a human donor in good health. Some libraries in this study had Jurkat cell RNA spiked in.

On this clonotype itself: This may be a read error, as it is one base from a much larger clone. This rearrangement joins TRBV29-1 to TRBJ2-7; D is undetermined. This CDR3 is built from 12 residues. V was shortened by 6 bases and J by 2 bases, with 11 bases between the two germline ends. Germline CDR1 SQVTM, CDR2 ANQGSEA. The CDR3 loop reads CSVPISPYEQYF. DNA for the CDR3: TGCAGCGTGCCCATAAGCCCCTACGAGCAGTACTTC.

A word on this clonotype: A read error may explain this, as a much larger clone is one base away. The rearrangement uses TRBV5-3 and TRBJ1-5; D ambiguous. TRBV5-3 is filed as an ORF, its function uncertain. The CDR3 covers 14 residues. Here the CDR3 reads CASSSHQAPKPQHF. The DNA of the CDR3 is TGTGCCAGCAGCTCTCACCAGGCCCCGAAGCCCCAGCATTTT.

Worth noting for this clonotype: This may be a read error: a much more frequent sequence differs by one nucleotide. Given the absence of the conserved phenylalanine or tryptophan at the CDR3 end, a read error is likely. The chain links TRBV3-1 to TRBJ2-7; D assignment may be TRBD1 or TRBD2 (5 bases each). The V end lost 3 bases, the J end lost 0 bases, and 9 bases lay between the germline ends. The CDR3 consists of 14 residues. Per germline, CDR1 LGHDT and CDR2 YNNKEL (reference sequence). The CDR3 nucleotides are TGTGCCAGCAGCCACGGGGCCAGCTCCTACGAGCAGTACTAC. It encodes CASSHGASSYEQYY.

Points on this clonotype: One end of the junction fails to match germline, which may point to a read error. V gene TRBV11-2 combines with J gene TRBJ2-1, with a tentative D call TRBD2 (6 bases). There are 16 residues in the CDR3. CDR1 and CDR2 from the germline V gene are SGHAT and FQNNGV. Here the CDR3 reads CASSLEGTSLYNEQFF. Written as DNA, the CDR3 is TGTGCCAGCAGCTTAGAAGGGACTTCACTATACAACGAGCAGTTCTTC.

On this clonotype: A clone one base away is much larger, so this may be a read error. The V gene is TRBV28, the J gene TRBJ2-7, with D uncertain. The germline V gene encodes CDR1 MDHEN and CDR2 SYDVKM. The length of the CDR3 is 10 residues. The CDR3 protein is CDTAFYEQYF. The CDR3 DNA reads TGTGACACTGCGTTCTACGAGCAGTACTTC.

V is TRBV28 and J is TRBJ2-7, with D possibly TRBD2 on 6 matching bases. This CDR3 has 16 residues. V lost 3 bases to trimming and J lost 3 bases, with 18 bases between them. Germline assignment: CDR1 MDHEN and CDR2 SYDVKM. The CDR3 spells CASSFDRRAGDYEQYF. Written as DNA, the CDR3 is TGTGCCAGCAGTTTTGATAGGCGAGCGGGTGACTACGAGCAGTACTTC.

Details on this clonotype: As the CDR3 is not closed by the conserved phenylalanine or tryptophan, this likely results from a read error. In DNA, the CDR3 is TGCAGTGCGACCGGCTGGGACACTGACGCTTTCTAT. Its protein is CSATGWDTDAFY. The gene calls are TRBV20-1 and TRBJ1-1, with a tentative D call TRBD1 (6 bases). The CDR3 has 12 residues. From germline, CDR1 is DFQATT and CDR2 SNEGSKA (reference sequence).

This clonotype was counted at least ten times. This chain uses TRBV6-5 with TRBJ2-7; tentative D call: TRBD2 (7 bases). Germline V gene sequence: CDR1 MNHEY, CDR2 SVGAGI. Trimming removed 6 bases from V and 7 bases from J, with 16 bases in between. This CDR3 has 13 amino acids. The DNA of the CDR3 is TGTGCCAGCAGCTTAGGGGGGGGAAGGGAGCAGTACTTC. Translating it yields CASSLGGGREQYF.

This clonotype was counted ten times or more. The chain joins TRBV28 to TRBJ2-7, with a tentative D call TRBD1 (5 bases). This CDR3 comprises 12 residues. With 7 bases removed from V and 0 bases from J, the gap between germline ends came to 7 bases. The germline V gene has CDR1 MDHEN and CDR2 SYDVKM. CDR3 amino acids: CASTDSSYEQYF. DNA for the CDR3: TGTGCCAGCACTGACAGCTCCTACGAGCAGTACTTC.

This clonotype appeared a few times. The rearrangement links TRBV7-8 to TRBJ2-1; no firm D call. Trimming took off 2 bases at V and 4 bases at J, with 15 bases between the two ends. Germline CDR1 SGHVS, CDR2 FQNEAQ. The CDR3 runs 16 residues. The CDR3 sequence: CASSLFGRRPYNEQFF. CDR3 coding DNA: TGTGCCAGCAGCTTATTTGGGCGGCGGCCATACAATGAGCAGTTCTTC.

This clonotype has ten or more counts. This chain uses TRBV14 with TRBJ2-5, with TRBD1 matching 8 bases. Germline CDR1 and CDR2: SGHDN and FVKESK. The V and J ends lost 4 bases and 1 base, in that order; junction bases with no gene match: 2. This CDR3 is built from 14 residues. The CDR3 spells CASSRDRSQETQYF. The CDR3 nucleotides are TGTGCCAGCAGCCGGGACAGGAGCCAAGAGACCCAGTACTTC.

This clonotype was seen repeatedly, ten times or more. The rearrangement joins TRBV2 to TRBJ2-3; the D call may be TRBD1 or TRBD2 (5 bases each). The germline CDR1 and CDR2 sequences are SNHLY and FYNNEI. The ends were cut back, 7 bases at V and 2 bases at J, with 19 bases in the middle. CDR3 length: 16 amino acids. CDR3 loop: CASTHYGTVYTDTQYF. The DNA for the CDR3 is TGTGCCAGCACTCACTACGGGACGGTATACACAGATACGCAGTATTTT.